This T cell receptor (beta chain) was sequenced during a study of tumor-infiltrating lymphocytes in localized non-small cell lung cancer. Produced via immunoSEQ multiplex PCR; TCRdb's table is partial and in-frame only. The table records 25,000 to 30,000 clones, approximately 83% of them present only once. CDR3 length: 17 amino acids. Germline-derived CDR1 and CDR2 are LGHNA and YNFKEQ. V dropped 0 bases and J dropped 0 bases, with 12 bases sitting between them. The source of this sequence is a human donor with non-small cell lung cancer. The genes are TRBV4-2 and TRBJ2-4; D is undetermined. Sequences were obtained from lung tumor tissue. CDR3 sequence (DNA): TGTGCCAGCAGCCAAGATCCGGCAGGTCTAGCCAAAAACATTCAGTACTTC. This encodes CASSQDPAGLAKNIQYF.